This T cell receptor beta chain was documented in a study of blood T cell repertoires in COVID-19. Study information: Both acute and convalescent COVID-19 samples were obtained from the United States, Italy and Spain. Nucleic acid was either cDNA or gDNA, and it came from T cells, B-cell-depleted T cells, or PBMCs.

In the authors' methods: Estimation of nucleated cell counts was performed using reference gene primer amplification. Using immunoSEQ multiplex PCR, the repertoire was profiled, and TCRdb retains in-frame clones only, with some absent. Clone size and the V and J calls come from that table; the DNA yielded D and trimming. The sample carries under 200,000 clones, roughly nine tenths recorded once. This sequence was found in a woman aged 70-85 years with acute or convalescent COVID-19. The specimen sequenced was peripheral blood.

CDR3 protein: CASSPREGGDEQYF. The CDR3 DNA is TGTGCCAGCAGCCCCAGGGAAGGGGGCGACGAGCAGTACTTC. This chain uses TRBV7-9 with TRBJ2-7; 7 nucleotides align to TRBD1. The V segment lost 5 bases and the J segment 5 bases; nucleotides outside the gene matches: 9. The CDR3 runs to 14 residues. Germline loops: CDR1 SEHNR, CDR2 FQNEAQ (reference sequence).